Each of the 26 T cell receptor beta chains below was sequenced from the same sample in a study of blood T cell repertoires in COVID-19 (dated by TCRdb to about 2020). Library preparation used the immunoSEQ multiplex PCR assay. TCRdb carries this immuneACCESS record with in-frame sequences only. Its versions omit some clonotypes, under half of them owing to an unresolved V gene in the studies checked, with the rest unexplained. Within this sample are 90,000 to 100,000 clones, with 80% to 85% of them counted one time only. The ten most abundant clones make up roughly 1.9% of the sample. Sequencing was performed on peripheral blood. Receptors originate from a man aged 70-80 years with active or convalescent COVID-19.

V and J are TRBV30 and TRBJ1-1; TRBD1 matches at 10 bases. The CDR3 loop spans 17 amino acids. Germline V gives CDR1 GTSNPN, CDR2 SVGIG (reference sequence). The junction had 14 bases not matched to a gene; V was cut back by 4 bases and J by 3 bases. The CDR3 reads CAWTLGLDRGWDTEAFF. For the CDR3, the DNA is TGTGCCTGGACCCTCGGCCTGGACAGGGGGTGGGACACTGAAGCTTTCTTT.

This chain joins TRBV24-1 and TRBJ2-2, with TRBD1 identical over 7 bases. The ends lost 4 bases at V and 6 bases at J; junction bases unmatched: 13. Germline-derived CDR1 and CDR2 are KGHDR and SFDVKD. The CDR3 is made up of 17 amino acids. This CDR3 reads CATSDHTGAKGAGELFF. For the CDR3, the DNA is TGTGCCACCAGTGACCACACAGGGGCAAAGGGGGCCGGGGAGCTGTTTTTT.

This sequence joins TRBV30 and TRBJ2-3; D is ambiguous. This CDR3 is 13 amino acids long. With 5 bases removed from V and 1 base from J, the gap between germline ends came to 10 bases. CDR1 and CDR2 from the germline V gene are GTSNPN and SVGIG (reference sequence). CDR3 sequence (DNA): TGTGCCTGGGGGAAACAGCGCACAGATACGCAGTATTTT. It yields the protein CAWGKQRTDTQYF.

This clone was seen a single time. The rearrangement links TRBV20-1 to TRBJ1-1; no clear D gene. Deletions cut 3 bases from V and 3 bases from J, with 14 bases between. Germline lookup yields CDR1 DFQATT and CDR2 SNEGSKA (reference sequence). CDR3 length: 14 residues. The CDR3 loop is CSASLGRFDTEAFF. DNA for the CDR3: TGCAGTGCTAGTTTAGGGAGGTTCGACACTGAAGCTTTCTTT.

The chain uses TRBV30 and TRBJ2-3; the D is unclear. Germline V gene lookup returns CDR1 GTSNPN and CDR2 SVGIG (reference sequence). V was pared by 2 bases and J by 7 bases, with 7 bases between. The CDR3 is 11 residues long. The CDR3 spells CAWSTTNTQYF. CDR3 DNA sequence: TGTGCCTGGAGTACTACTAATACGCAGTATTTT.

This rearrangement joins TRBV5-1 to TRBJ1-6; 10 nucleotides match TRBD1. Germline V CDR1 and CDR2: SGHRS, YFSETQ. The CDR3 length is 15 residues. V shed 4 bases, J shed 10 bases, and the junction held 8 bases outside the gene matches. CDR3 nucleotide sequence: TGCGCCAGCAGCCCTAACGGACAGGGGGGATCACCCCTCCACTTT. It translates to CASSPNGQGGSPLHF.

The rearrangement uses TRBV7-9 and TRBJ1-5; D unclear. CDR3 size: 13 residues. CDR1 and CDR2 (germline): SEHNR, FQNEAQ (reference sequence). V was cut by 2 bases and J by 7 bases, with 9 bases left in between. CDR3 amino acids: CASSLMGGQPQHF. CDR3 nucleotides: TGTGCCAGCAGCTTAATGGGAGGCCAGCCCCAGCATTTT.

The chain is built from TRBV29-1 and TRBJ2-3; TRBD1 matches at 8 bases. This CDR3 region has 16 residues. Germline CDR1 and CDR2: SQVTM and ANQGSEA. The V gene end was trimmed by 0 bases and the J gene end by 2 bases; junction bases not matched to a gene: 7. CDR3 residues: CSVEDLGTGVTDTQYF. Here the CDR3 DNA reads TGCAGCGTTGAAGATCTAGGGACAGGAGTCACAGATACGCAGTATTTT.

Details on this clone: This sample includes further DNA sequences coding for the same CDR3. V and J are TRBV7-2 and TRBJ2-5; 16 bases match TRBD2. J gave up 2 bases and V 3 bases, and 0 bases lay outside the gene matches. This CDR3 comprises 16 residues. The V gene's germline CDR1 is SGHTA and CDR2 FQGNSA. Written as DNA, the CDR3 is TGTGCCAGCAGCTTGGGACTAGCGGGGGGGCAAGAGACCCAGTACTTC. This translates into CASSLGLAGGQETQYF.

The chain employs TRBV7-3 and TRBJ1-1; D is uncertain. CDR3 length equals 13 residues. V lost 2 bases, J lost 4 bases, and 8 bases lay in between. Germline CDR1 is SGHTA and CDR2 is FQGTGA. The CDR3 sequence: CASSLLGSTEAFF. DNA of the CDR3: TGTGCCAGCAGCTTACTCGGGAGCACTGAAGCTTTCTTT.

The chain employs TRBV7-6 and TRBJ1-1; possible D gene TRBD1, 6 bases. V was pared by 5 bases and J by 1 base, with 14 bases between. CDR3 length: 15 residues. CDR1 SGHVS and CDR2 FNYEAQ come from the germline V gene. The CDR3 loop is CASSPGRQANTEAFF. DNA of the CDR3: TGTGCCAGCAGCCCAGGACGACAGGCGAACACTGAAGCTTTCTTT.

Concerning this clone itself: One end of the junction is discordant with germline, which a read error may explain. The chain recombines TRBV28 with TRBJ2-7; TRBD2 matches at 7 bases. The germline V gene has CDR1 MDHEN and CDR2 SYDVKM. The CDR3 length is 15 residues. This CDR3 reads CASSELAGELDERYF. The CDR3 DNA follows: TGTGCCAGCAGCGAACTCGCGGGGGAACTGGACGAGCGGTACTTC.

The chain has TRBV7-9 and TRBJ1-4; 9 bases line up with TRBD1. Germline trimming cut 4 bases from V and 8 bases from J; bases unmatched to any gene: 8. The CDR3 is 15 residues long. Germline assignment: CDR1 SEHNR and CDR2 FQNEAQ (reference sequence). The CDR3 sequence: CASSSGQGYGEKLFF. CDR3 bases: TGTGCCAGCAGCTCGGGACAGGGATATGGAGAAAAACTGTTTTTT.

The chain combines TRBV14 with TRBJ1-2; D gene ambiguous. Germline CDR1 reads SGHDN; CDR2 reads FVKESK. Deletions cut 0 bases from V and 8 bases from J, with 7 bases between. The CDR3 covers 12 residues. CDR3 bases: TGTGCCAGCAGCCAAGATTGGCAGGGCTACACCTTC. Its protein product is CASSQDWQGYTF.

The chain couples TRBV18 to TRBJ1-6; D not resolved. V lost 0 bases and J 8 bases, leaving 11 bases between the germline ends. CDR3 length: 15 residues. Per the germline V gene, CDR1 is KGHSH and CDR2 is LQKENI. The CDR3 region is CASSPPASRDSPLHF. CDR3 sequence (DNA): TGTGCCAGCTCACCACCTGCTAGTCGGGATTCACCCCTCCACTTT.

This chain joins TRBV7-2 and TRBJ1-5; D is undetermined. Trimming pared 3 bases from V and 0 bases from J, leaving 12 bases between. CDR1 SGHTA and CDR2 FQGNSA come from the germline V gene. The CDR3 extends over 16 amino acids. CDR3 protein: CASSLSGPNSNQPQHF. The DNA for the CDR3 is TGTGCCAGCAGCTTGTCCGGTCCGAATAGCAATCAGCCCCAGCATTTT.

The chain links TRBV7-8 to TRBJ2-3; 9 nucleotides agree with TRBD2. The CDR3 totals 15 residues. The V and J ends lost 5 bases and 3 bases, in that order; junction bases with no gene match: 6. From germline, CDR1 is SGHVS and CDR2 FQNEAQ. The CDR3 spells CASSRWLAGTDTQYF. CDR3 nucleotide sequence: TGTGCCAGCAGCCGGTGGCTAGCGGGGACAGATACGCAGTATTTT.

The chain is built from TRBV12-3 or TRBV12-4 and TRBJ1-1; D is unclear. The length of the CDR3 is 13 residues. The V and J ends lost 7 bases and 5 bases respectively, with 14 bases between them. Written as DNA, the CDR3 is TGTGCCAGCACCCAGCAGCGGGATACTGAAGCTTTCTTT. Translation: CASTQQRDTEAFF.

The chain joins TRBV19 to TRBJ1-1, with D uncertain. From germline, CDR1 is LNHDA and CDR2 SQIVND (reference sequence). The CDR3 runs 13 residues. Trimming cost V 6 bases and J 5 bases, with 13 bases left between them. The CDR3 spells CASSLLGVTEAFF. The CDR3 bases are TGTGCCAGTAGCCTCCTCGGAGTGACTGAAGCTTTCTTT. The variable domain in full, with the rest retrieved from reference TRBV19 and TRBJ1-1, is DGGITQSPKYLFRKEGQNVTLSCEQNLNHDAMYWYRQDPGQGLRLIYYSQIVNDFQKGDIAEGYSVSREKKESFPLTVTSAQKNPTAFYLCASSLLGVTEAFFGQGTRLTVV.

V gene TRBV25-1 combines with J gene TRBJ1-4; a weak D match, TRBD1 (6 bases). Trimming stripped 1 base from V and 6 bases from J, with 12 bases between. Germline CDR1 MGHDK, CDR2 SYGVNS. The CDR3 extends over 15 amino acids. The CDR3 DNA is TGTGCCAGCAGTGAATTGTCAGGGGTGTATGAAAAACTGTTTTTT. Translation: CASSELSGVYEKLFF.

The V and J genes are TRBV5-1 and TRBJ2-1, with TRBD1 matching 7 bases. The V and J ends lost 5 bases and 3 bases, in that order; junction bases with no gene match: 5. Germline assignment: CDR1 SGHRS and CDR2 YFSETQ. The CDR3 loop spans 14 amino acids. DNA for the CDR3: TGCGCCAGCAGTCGAGGGGACAGCTACAATGAGCAGTTCTTC. This gives the protein CASSRGDSYNEQFF.

The gene calls are TRBV20-1 and TRBJ2-1; 7 positions match TRBD2. J gave up 8 bases and V 3 bases, and 13 bases lay outside the gene matches. CDR1 is DFQATT and CDR2 is SNEGSKA in the germline V gene (reference sequence). The CDR3 is 15 residues long. CDR3 amino acids: CSASVITSEWDEQFF. As DNA, the CDR3 is TGCAGTGCTAGTGTAATTACTAGCGAATGGGATGAGCAGTTCTTC.

This clone showed up just once. The chain joins TRBV28 to TRBJ2-7, with TRBD2 matching 9 bases. The CDR3 is made up of 15 amino acids. CDR1 and CDR2 (germline): MDHEN, SYDVKM. After removal of 5 bases from V and 2 bases from J, the junction contained 7 bases not matched to a gene. As DNA, the CDR3 is TGTGCCAGCAGTGCCGCGGGGACTAGCCCCTACGAGCAGTACTTC. Its protein product is CASSAAGTSPYEQYF.

The J gene is TRBJ2-3, the V gene TRBV7-2; the D gene is possibly TRBD2 (7 bases). The germline CDR1 and CDR2 sequences are SGHTA and FQGNSA. This CDR3 has 14 residues. The germline V and J ends were trimmed by 6 bases and 4 bases, with 14 bases remaining between them. This CDR3 reads CASSREGGPDTQYF. The CDR3 DNA follows: TGTGCCAGCAGTAGAGAGGGGGGGCCAGATACGCAGTATTTT.

The rearrangement links TRBV29-1 to TRBJ1-2; D uncertain. V was clipped by 3 bases and J by 4 bases, with 9 bases between them. The length of the CDR3 is 12 residues. CDR1 is SQVTM and CDR2 is ANQGSEA in the germline V gene. The CDR3 DNA is TGCAGCGTTGACGTGGGAGGCTATGGCTACACCTTC. It encodes CSVDVGGYGYTF.

The V gene is TRBV5-1, the J gene TRBJ1-5; D gene uncertain. The CDR3 is made up of 15 amino acids. Germline V lookup: CDR1 SGHRS, CDR2 YFSETQ. V was cut by 0 bases and J by 2 bases, with 9 bases left in between. CDR3 sequence: CASSLAPGGNQPQHF. CDR3 in DNA: TGCGCCAGCAGCTTGGCCCCTGGAGGCAATCAGCCCCAGCATTTT.